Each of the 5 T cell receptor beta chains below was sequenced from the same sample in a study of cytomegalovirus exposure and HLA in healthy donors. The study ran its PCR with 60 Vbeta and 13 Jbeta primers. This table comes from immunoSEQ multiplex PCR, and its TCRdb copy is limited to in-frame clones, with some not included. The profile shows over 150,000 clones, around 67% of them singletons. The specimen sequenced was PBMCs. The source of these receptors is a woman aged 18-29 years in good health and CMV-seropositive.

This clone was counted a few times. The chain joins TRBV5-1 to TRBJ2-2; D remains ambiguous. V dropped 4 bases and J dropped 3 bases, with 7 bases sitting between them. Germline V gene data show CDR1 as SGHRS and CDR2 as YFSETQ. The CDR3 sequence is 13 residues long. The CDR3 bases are TGCGCCAGCAGCCCCTCTGACACCGGGGAGCTGTTTTTT. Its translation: CASSPSDTGELFF.

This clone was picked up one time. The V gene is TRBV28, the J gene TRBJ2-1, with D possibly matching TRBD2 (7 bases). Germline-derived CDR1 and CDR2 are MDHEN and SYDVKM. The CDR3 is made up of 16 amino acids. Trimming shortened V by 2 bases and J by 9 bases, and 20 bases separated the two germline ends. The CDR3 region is CASSLLGRGGGLEQFF. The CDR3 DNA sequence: TGTGCCAGCAGTTTACTGGGCAGGGGAGGGGGACTTGAGCAGTTCTTC. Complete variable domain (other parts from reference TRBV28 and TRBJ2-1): DVKVTQSSRYLVKRTGEKVFLECVQDMDHENMFWYRQDPGLGLRLIYFSYDVKMKEKGDIPEGYSVSREKKERFSLILESASTNQTSMYLCASSLLGRGGGLEQFFGPGTRLTVL.

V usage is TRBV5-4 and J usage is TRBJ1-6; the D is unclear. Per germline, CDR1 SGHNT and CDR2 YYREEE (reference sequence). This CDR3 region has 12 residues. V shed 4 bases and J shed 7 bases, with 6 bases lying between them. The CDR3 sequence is CASSAQNSPLHF. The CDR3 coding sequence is TGTGCCAGCAGCGCACAAAATTCACCCCTCCACTTT.

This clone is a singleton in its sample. The CDR3 nucleotides are TGCAGCGGGCGGACAGGGGCGGGTGAGCAGTTCTTC. The encoded protein is CSGRTGAGEQFF. V gene TRBV29-1 combines with J gene TRBJ2-1, with 9 bases aligning to TRBD1. This CDR3 contains 12 residues. The J segment lost 9 bases and the V segment lost 7 bases, leaving 7 bases of the junction unmatched. Germline CDR1 reads SQVTM; CDR2 reads ANQGSEA.

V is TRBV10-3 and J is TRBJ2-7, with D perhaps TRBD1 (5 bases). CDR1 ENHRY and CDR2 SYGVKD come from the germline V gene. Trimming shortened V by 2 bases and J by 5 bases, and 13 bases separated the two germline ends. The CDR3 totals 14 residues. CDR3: CAISERDSVDEQYF. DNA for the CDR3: TGTGCCATCAGTGAGCGTGACAGCGTAGACGAGCAGTACTTC.